This TCR beta chain came from a study of PD-1 blockade in classical Hodgkin lymphoma. J gave up 3 bases and V 3 bases, and 13 bases lay outside the gene matches. Germline loops: CDR1 SGHDT, CDR2 YYEEEE. This CDR3 region has 18 residues. With respect to this clone: Its antigen is unidentified.

General observations from the study: Significant TCR diversity gains by C4D1 occurred in CD4+ but not CD8+ cells.

Produced via immunoSEQ multiplex PCR; TCRdb's table is partial and in-frame only. The sample lists around 10,000 clones; about three quarters were seen once. Each and every patient relapsed after autologous stem cell transplantation, and patients got differing brentuximab vedotin exposure. The TCR originated in a human donor with classical Hodgkin lymphoma. Sequenced material: peripheral blood mononuclear cells (PBMCs), taken at baseline. This rearrangement joins TRBV5-6 to TRBJ1-3, with 9 bases matching TRBD1. The CDR3 nucleotides are TGTGCCAGCAGCTCTCATATAAGCGGGACAGGGTATGGAAACACCATATATTTT. It yields the protein CASSSHISGTGYGNTIYF.